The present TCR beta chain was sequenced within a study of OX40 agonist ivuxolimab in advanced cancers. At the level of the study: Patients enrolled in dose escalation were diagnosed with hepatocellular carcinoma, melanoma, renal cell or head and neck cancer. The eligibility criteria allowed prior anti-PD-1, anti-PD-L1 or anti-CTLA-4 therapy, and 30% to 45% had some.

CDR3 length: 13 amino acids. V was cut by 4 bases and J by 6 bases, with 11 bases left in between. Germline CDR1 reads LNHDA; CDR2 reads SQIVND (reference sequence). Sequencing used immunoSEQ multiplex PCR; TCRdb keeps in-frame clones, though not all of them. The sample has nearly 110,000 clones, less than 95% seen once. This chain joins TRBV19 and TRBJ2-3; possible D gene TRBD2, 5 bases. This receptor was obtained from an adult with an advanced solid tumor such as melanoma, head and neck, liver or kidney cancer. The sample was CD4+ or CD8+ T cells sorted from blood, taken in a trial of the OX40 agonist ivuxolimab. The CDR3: CASSNLLADTQYF. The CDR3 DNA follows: TGTGCCAGTAGTAACCTCTTAGCGGATACGCAGTATTTT.